One and the same sample provided the 22 T cell receptor beta chains below, sequenced in a study of post-analysis software for immune sequencing data. TCR beta cDNA libraries had unique molecular identifiers. TCRdb passed the PCR reads through MiXCR, listing each CDR3 protein once. The data show approximately 730,000 distinct CDR3 sequences, with 25% to 30% seen just once and under 0.7% held by the top ten. General study points: Controls had lower frequencies than patients of about five TRBV segments, which included TRBV5-6, TRBV5-1 and TRBV20-1.

The antigens of these receptors remain unknown. The sequencing sample was made of blood. These receptors all stem from a girl aged 10 to 17 with multiple sclerosis.

V usage is TRBV20-1 and J usage is TRBJ2-1; 7 positions agree with TRBD1. From germline, CDR1 is DFQATT and CDR2 SNEGSKA (reference sequence). This CDR3 has 15 residues. V shed 3 bases and J 3 bases; nucleotides not matched to a gene: 8. The CDR3: CSARPTGIRYNEQFF. The CDR3 DNA sequence: TGCAGTGCTAGGCCGACAGGGATCCGCTACAATGAGCAGTTCTTC.

This clonotype was seen repeatedly, ten times or more. This chain links TRBV12-3 or TRBV12-4 with TRBJ1-2; no definite D call. The CDR3 extends over 12 amino acids. Deletions cut 7 bases from V and 2 bases from J, with 8 bases between. The CDR3 reads CASIAGNYGYTF. Here the CDR3 DNA reads TGTGCCAGCATCGCCGGAAACTATGGCTACACCTTC.

On this clonotype itself: This may be a read error, as it is one base from a much larger clone. The V gene is TRBV5-1, the J gene TRBJ2-5; D is unresolved. The better agreement between TRBJ2-7 and the DNA end casts doubt on the J call. CDR3 length: 13 amino acids. Germline-derived CDR1 and CDR2 are SGHRS and YFSETQ. The CDR3 region has the DNA TGCGCCAGCAGCTTGGACAGCCAATGCGAGCAGTACTTC. Its protein product is CASSLDSQCEQYF.

J is TRBJ2-2 and V is TRBV5-1, with a weak D call TRBD2 (5 bases). This CDR3 contains 14 residues. Germline assignment: CDR1 SGHRS and CDR2 YFSETQ. V lost 3 bases to trimming and J lost 7 bases, with 13 bases between them. The CDR3 region has the DNA TGCGCCAGCAGCTCCTTAGGAGGTCACGGGGAGCTGTTTTTT. This encodes CASSSLGGHGELFF. Full variable domain (rest looked up from reference TRBV5-1 and TRBJ2-2): KAGVTQTPRYLIKTRGQQVTLSCSPISGHRSVSWYQQTPGQGLQFLFEYFSETQRNKGNFPGRFSGRQFSNSRSEMNVSTLELGDSALYLCASSSLGGHGELFFGEGSRLTVL.

This clonotype was recorded a few times. J is TRBJ2-7 and V is TRBV28; 10 bases line up with TRBD1. The CDR3 loop spans 17 amino acids. The germline V gene encodes CDR1 MDHEN and CDR2 SYDVKM. Losses at the gene ends were 3 bases for V and 0 bases for J; bases not matched to a gene: 8. The CDR3 bases are TGTGCCAGCAGTTTGTCGCGGACAGGGGGGAGCTCCTACGAGCAGTACTTC. This translates into CASSLSRTGGSSYEQYF. The full variable domain, its missing parts supplied by reference TRBV28 and TRBJ2-7, is DVKVTQSSRYLVKRTGEKVFLECVQDMDHENMFWYRQDPGLGLRLIYFSYDVKMKEKGDIPEGYSVSREKKERFSLILESASTNQTSMYLCASSLSRTGGSSYEQYFGPGTRLTVT.

This clonotype was counted a few times. The V and J genes are TRBV5-1 and TRBJ2-3; D is perhaps TRBD2 (6 bases). Germline-derived CDR1 and CDR2 are SGHRS and YFSETQ. Trimming removed 4 bases from V and 3 bases from J, with 15 bases in between. The CDR3 is 15 residues long. Here the CDR3 reads CASSMMTSLTDTQYF. The CDR3 DNA is TGCGCCAGCAGCATGATGACTAGTTTGACAGATACGCAGTATTTT. The entire variable domain, with the rest obtained from reference TRBV5-1 and TRBJ2-3, is as follows: KAGVTQTPRYLIKTRGQQVTLSCSPISGHRSVSWYQQTPGQGLQFLFEYFSETQRNKGNFPGRFSGRQFSNSRSEMNVSTLELGDSALYLCASSMMTSLTDTQYFGPGTRLTVL.

The V and J genes are TRBV9 and TRBJ2-3; D call uncertain. V was pared by 4 bases and J by 4 bases, with 13 bases between. Germline CDR1 SGDLS, CDR2 YYNGEE. The CDR3 covers 14 residues. CDR3 residues: CASSPFDSPDTQYF. Written as DNA, the CDR3 is TGTGCCAGCAGCCCATTTGATTCCCCAGATACGCAGTATTTT.

This clonotype was picked up a small number of times. The chain couples TRBV20-1 to TRBJ2-7, with 12 positions matching TRBD2. CDR3 size: 16 residues. Germline-derived CDR1 and CDR2 are DFQATT and SNEGSKA (reference sequence). The ends lost 5 bases at V and 6 bases at J; junction bases unmatched: 14. In DNA, the CDR3 is TGCAGTGCTTCCCTAGCGGGAGGGCCCTACGGAGGCGAGCAGTACTTC. The encoded protein is CSASLAGGPYGGEQYF.

The chain couples TRBV4-2 to TRBJ2-3; TRBD2 aligns across 7 bases. Germline-derived CDR1 and CDR2 are LGHNA and YNFKEQ. V shed 0 bases and J 1 base; nucleotides not matched to a gene: 4. The CDR3 contains 16 residues. The CDR3 DNA is TGTGCCAGCAGCCAAGAGGACCGGGGGGGCACAGATACGCAGTATTTT. Its protein is CASSQEDRGGTDTQYF.

This chain uses TRBV7-2 with TRBJ1-2; TRBD1 aligns across 10 bases. The CDR3 contains 16 residues. Germline-derived CDR1 and CDR2 are SGHTA and FQGNSA. The V segment lost 7 bases and the J segment 4 bases; nucleotides outside the gene matches: 12. The CDR3 spells CASNPGGQGRVYGYTF. The DNA for the CDR3 is TGTGCCAGCAACCCGGGGGGACAGGGGAGAGTCTATGGCTACACCTTC.

This clonotype was detected many times. The CDR3 sequence: CASTGGGLIQETQYF. Written as DNA, the CDR3 is TGTGCCAGCACTGGGGGGGGGCTTATCCAAGAGACCCAGTACTTC. This chain connects TRBV25-1 to TRBJ2-5; D might be TRBD2 (7 bases). Germline V gene lookup returns CDR1 MGHDK and CDR2 SYGVNS. V lost 7 bases and J lost 1, with 16 bases in between. The CDR3 is 15 residues long.

This rearrangement joins TRBV12-3 or TRBV12-4 to TRBJ2-3, with D possibly matching TRBD2 (5 bases). The CDR3 runs to 14 residues. The ends were cut back, 1 base at V and 0 bases at J, with 5 bases in the middle. CDR3 coding DNA: TGTGCCAGCAGTTTAGGGGAGAGCACAGATACGCAGTATTTT. It codes for CASSLGESTDTQYF.

V and J are TRBV4-1 and TRBJ1-2, with TRBD1 as a possible D gene (5 bases). The V gene's germline CDR1 is MGHRA and CDR2 YSYEKL. The CDR3 covers 15 residues. V was cut by 0 bases and J by 7 bases, with 15 bases left in between. CDR3: CASSQDRGGKLGYTF. CDR3 coding DNA: TGCGCCAGCAGCCAAGATCGGGGGGGGAAACTTGGCTACACCTTC.

In this sample, this clonotype turned up a few times. The V and J genes are TRBV3-1 and TRBJ1-4, with 7 bases lining up with TRBD1. The CDR3 has 19 residues. Germline trimming cut 5 bases from V and 7 bases from J; bases unmatched to any gene: 22. The germline CDR1 and CDR2 sequences are LGHDT and YNNKEL (reference sequence). In DNA form, the CDR3 reads TGTGCCAGCAGCGACCCCAACCGAGGGGGCGCGTCTTTTGGTGAAAAACTGTTTTTT. Encoded protein: CASSDPNRGGASFGEKLFF.

This clonotype was observed a handful of times. The chain has TRBV12-3 or TRBV12-4 and TRBJ1-2, with D perhaps TRBD1 (5 bases). The V gene lost 3 bases and the J gene lost 3 bases, with 14 bases spanning the gap. The length of the CDR3 is 15 residues. In DNA form, the CDR3 reads TGTGCCAGCAGTTTCCTGGGACCCGGGGACTATGGCTACACCTTC. Translation gives CASSFLGPGDYGYTF.

Only a few counts were recorded for this clonotype. The CDR3 DNA reads TGTGCCAGCAGCCCCAATTCAGGGCTTATGGAGACCCAGTACTTC. Encoded protein: CASSPNSGLMETQYF. The chain couples TRBV7-9 to TRBJ2-5; possibly TRBD1 for D (5 bases). Deletions cut 5 bases from V and 5 bases from J, with 18 bases between. CDR1 and CDR2 from the germline V gene are SEHNR and FQNEAQ (reference sequence). The CDR3 consists of 15 residues.

A single count supports this clonotype. The chain combines TRBV20-1 with TRBJ2-5; a weak D match, TRBD1 (6 bases). V was trimmed by 6 bases and J by 4 bases, leaving 18 bases between them. The CDR3 runs 14 residues. The V gene's germline CDR1 is DFQATT and CDR2 SNEGSKA (reference sequence). The CDR3 sequence: CSAKPGTPGETQYF. As DNA, the CDR3 is TGCAGTGCCAAACCCGGGACACCGGGAGAGACCCAGTACTTC.

This clonotype was detected a few times. V gene TRBV20-1 combines with J gene TRBJ2-4; D remains unclear. Germline V gives CDR1 DFQATT, CDR2 SNEGSKA (reference sequence). V was trimmed by 3 bases and J by 0 bases, leaving 9 bases between them. The CDR3 sequence is 14 residues long. CDR3 residues: CSASGPLAKNIQYF. In DNA form, the CDR3 reads TGCAGTGCTAGCGGGCCTCTAGCCAAAAACATTCAGTACTTC.

This clonotype has a handful of counts. This chain links TRBV6-5 with TRBJ2-4, with 8 bases that match TRBD1. The CDR3 totals 15 residues. With 5 bases clipped from V and 1 base from J, the junction kept 4 bases outside the gene matches. Germline values: CDR1 MNHEY, CDR2 SVGAGI. The CDR3 bases are TGTGCCAGCAGTGCAGGGGGCTACGCCAAAAACATTCAGTACTTC. Its protein product is CASSAGGYAKNIQYF.

The V gene is TRBV6-6, the J gene TRBJ2-1, with D tentatively TRBD1 or TRBD2 (5 bases each). The CDR3 spans 13 residues. V gave up 7 bases and J gave up 9 bases, with 16 bases separating them. Per germline, CDR1 MNHNY and CDR2 SVGAGI (reference sequence). The CDR3 here is CASKRQYGGEQFF. DNA of the CDR3: TGTGCCAGCAAAAGACAGTATGGGGGTGAGCAGTTCTTC.

This chain connects TRBV14 to TRBJ2-5; D uncertain. The end of the DNA aligns better with TRBJ2-7, so the J call may be wrong. This CDR3 contains 14 residues. CDR1 is SGHDN and CDR2 is FVKESK in the germline V gene. CDR3 in amino acids: CASSQGTRTYEQYF. Here the CDR3 DNA reads TGTGCCAGCAGCCAAGGCACTCGAACCTACGAGCAGTACTTC.

This clonotype has a handful of counts. This chain connects TRBV7-9 to TRBJ1-6; D call uncertain. CDR1 and CDR2 from the germline V gene are SEHNR and FQNEAQ (reference sequence). The CDR3 has 13 residues. V shed 5 bases and J shed 9 bases, with 11 bases lying between them. CDR3 region: CASSPPWSSPLHF. The CDR3 DNA follows: TGTGCCAGCAGCCCCCCGTGGAGTTCACCCCTCCACTTT. Full variable domain (remainder filled in from reference TRBV7-9 and TRBJ1-6): DTGVSQNPRHKITKRGQNVTFRCDPISEHNRLYWYRQTLGQGPEFLTYFQNEAQLEKSRLLSDRFSAERPKGSFSTLEIQRTEQGDSAMYLCASSPPWSSPLHFGNGTRLTVT.